Below, one TCR beta chain is given with its context. Its antigen is currently not known. Base qualities are not at hand, and no much larger clone is one base apart. This entry is derived from a study of blood T cell repertoires in COVID-19 (dated by TCRdb to the early 2020s). Background for the entire study: Collaborator samples came from the United States, Italy and Spain and covered acute and convalescent phases of COVID-19. The material from the prospective study consisted of cDNA or gDNA derived from T cells, B-cell-depleted T cells, or PBMCs. Samples were obtained from the ongoing ImmuneRACE study (first 160 participants) and from about 1,300 subjects provided by 6 global collaborators. Deeply sampled blood TCRbeta repertoires from subjects exposed to, actively infected with, or recovered from COVID-19 were included in the dataset. Where available, HLA class I and class II types were taken from metadata supplied by the sample provider and were not determined by assay-based typing. The repertoires were released in a freely available public database meant as a resource for research on the immune response to SARS-CoV-2. A de-identified subject ID, COVID-19 status, age in years and sex were almost always included in the sample metadata.

In Seattle, one collaborating source enrolled patients while the infection was active and tracked those patients longitudinally over the course of disease. The collaborating institutions used their own protocols to collect whole blood in K2EDTA tubes. Collaborator samples were shipped for TCRbeta analysis as frozen whole blood, isolated PBMCs, or DNA extracted from either sample type. Beyond this particular receptor, the publication reports: The amount of clinical and demographic metadata varied by source and participant and was provided uncurated.

The immunoSEQ Assay, a bias-controlled multiplex PCR, was used to amplify TCRbeta CDR3 regions from genomic DNA. Under the source paper's analysis protocol: Nucleated cell counts per sample were estimated from amplification of reference gene primers within the assay. Sequence reads were collapsed and filtered to measure the absolute abundance of every unique TCRbeta CDR3 rearrangement. For each sample, productive Simpson clonality was calculated as the square root of Simpson's diversity index across productive rearrangements. The clones in this table, taken by TCRdb from immuneACCESS, are in-frame only. Not every clone is retained; where verified, under half of the shortfall comes from an unresolved V gene, and the cause of the rest is unknown. From that table come the V and J calls and clone size; the DNA was used to work out D and trimming. The sample table lists 200,000 to 250,000 clones, 90% of them with a count of one. 2% to 3% of the sample lies in the top ten.

Sample: peripheral blood. The clonotype originates from a man aged 25 to 45 with COVID-19, enrolled during active disease.

This receptor carries the CDR3 CASSLTAGASTDTQYF. The DNA sequence follows: TGTGCCAGCAGCTTAACAGCGGGGGCTAGCACAGATACGCAGTATTTT. The chain is assembled from TRBV7-3 and TRBJ2-3; 8 central nucleotides agree with TRBD2. V has 0 bases trimmed and J has 0 bases trimmed; junction bases matching no gene number 2. CDR1 SGHTA and CDR2 FQGTGA are derived from the germline V gene. From cysteine to phenylalanine, the CDR3 is 16 amino acids long. Only the CDR3 region is kept as DNA, spanning 48 bases read in frame from base 1. The variable domain in full, with residues beyond the CDR3 obtained from the reference TRBV7-3 and TRBJ2-3 genes, is GAGVSQTPSNKVTEKGKYVELRCDPISGHTALYWYRQSLGQGPEFLIYFQGTGAADDSGLPNDRFFAVRPEGSVSTLKIQRTERGDSAVYLCASSLTAGASTDTQYFGPGTRLTVL.